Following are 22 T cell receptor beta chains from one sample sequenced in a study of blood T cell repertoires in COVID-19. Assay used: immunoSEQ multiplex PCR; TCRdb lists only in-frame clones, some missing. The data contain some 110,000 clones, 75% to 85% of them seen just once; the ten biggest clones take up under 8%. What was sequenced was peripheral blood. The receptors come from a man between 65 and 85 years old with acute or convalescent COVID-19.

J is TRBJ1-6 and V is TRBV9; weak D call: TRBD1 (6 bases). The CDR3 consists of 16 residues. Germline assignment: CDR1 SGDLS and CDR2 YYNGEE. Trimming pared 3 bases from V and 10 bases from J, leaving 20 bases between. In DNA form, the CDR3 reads TGTGCCAGCAGCGCCGGGGACACCAGAGGGAGATCACCCCTCCACTTT. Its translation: CASSAGDTRGRSPLHF.

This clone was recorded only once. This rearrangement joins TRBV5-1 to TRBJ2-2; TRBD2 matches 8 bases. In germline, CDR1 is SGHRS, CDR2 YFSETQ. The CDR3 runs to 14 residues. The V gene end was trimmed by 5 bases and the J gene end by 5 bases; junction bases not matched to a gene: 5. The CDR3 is CASRTERETGELFF. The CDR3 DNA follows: TGCGCCAGCAGAACAGAGCGGGAGACCGGGGAGCTGTTTTTT.

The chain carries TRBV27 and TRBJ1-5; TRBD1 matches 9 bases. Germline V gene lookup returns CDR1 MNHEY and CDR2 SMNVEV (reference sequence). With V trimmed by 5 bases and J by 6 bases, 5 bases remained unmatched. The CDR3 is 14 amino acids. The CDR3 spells CASSAGQGFQPQHF. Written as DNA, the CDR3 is TGTGCCAGCAGTGCTGGACAGGGGTTTCAGCCCCAGCATTTT.

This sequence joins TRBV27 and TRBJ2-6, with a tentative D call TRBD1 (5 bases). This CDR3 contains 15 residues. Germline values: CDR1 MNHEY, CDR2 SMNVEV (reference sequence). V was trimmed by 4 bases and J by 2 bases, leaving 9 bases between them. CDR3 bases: TGTGCCAGCAGTTATCAGGGTGCTGGGGCCAACGTCCTGACTTTC. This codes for CASSYQGAGANVLTF.

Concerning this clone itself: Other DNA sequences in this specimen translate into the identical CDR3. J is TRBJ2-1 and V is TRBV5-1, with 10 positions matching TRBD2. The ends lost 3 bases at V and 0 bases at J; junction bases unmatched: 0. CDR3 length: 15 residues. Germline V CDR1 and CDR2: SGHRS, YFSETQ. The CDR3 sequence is CASSSSGSSYNEQFF. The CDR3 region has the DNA TGCGCCAGCAGCTCTAGCGGGAGCTCCTACAATGAGCAGTTCTTC.

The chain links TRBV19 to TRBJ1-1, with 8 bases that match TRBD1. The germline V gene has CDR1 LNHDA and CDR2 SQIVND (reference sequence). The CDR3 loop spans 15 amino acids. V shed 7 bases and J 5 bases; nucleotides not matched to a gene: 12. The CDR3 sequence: CASNPGQASWTEAFF. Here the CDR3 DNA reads TGTGCCAGTAATCCGGGACAGGCCTCTTGGACTGAAGCTTTCTTT.

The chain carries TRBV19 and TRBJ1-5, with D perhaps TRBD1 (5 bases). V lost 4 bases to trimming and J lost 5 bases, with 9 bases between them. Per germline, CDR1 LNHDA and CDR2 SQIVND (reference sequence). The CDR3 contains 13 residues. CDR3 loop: CASSTGGDQPQHF. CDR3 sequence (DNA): TGTGCCAGTAGTACCGGGGGGGATCAGCCCCAGCATTTT.

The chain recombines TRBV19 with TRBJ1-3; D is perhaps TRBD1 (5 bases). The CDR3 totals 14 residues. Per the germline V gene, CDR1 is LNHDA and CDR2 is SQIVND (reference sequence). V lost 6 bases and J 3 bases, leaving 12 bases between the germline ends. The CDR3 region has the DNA TGTGCCAGTAGCCCCGGGACTCTTGGAAACACCATATATTTT. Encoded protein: CASSPGTLGNTIYF.

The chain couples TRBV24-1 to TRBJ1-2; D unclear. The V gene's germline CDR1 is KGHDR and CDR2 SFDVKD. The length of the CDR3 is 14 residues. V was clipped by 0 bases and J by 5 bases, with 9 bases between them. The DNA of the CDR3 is TGTGCCACCAGTGATTTGTTCGGGTTGTATGGCTACACCTTC. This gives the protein CATSDLFGLYGYTF.

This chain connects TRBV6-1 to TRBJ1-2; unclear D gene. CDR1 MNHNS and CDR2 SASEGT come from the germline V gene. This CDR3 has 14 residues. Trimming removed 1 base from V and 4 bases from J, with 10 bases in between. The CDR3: CASSEDGRGYGYTF. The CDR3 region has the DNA TGTGCCAGCAGTGAAGATGGCAGAGGCTATGGCTACACCTTC.

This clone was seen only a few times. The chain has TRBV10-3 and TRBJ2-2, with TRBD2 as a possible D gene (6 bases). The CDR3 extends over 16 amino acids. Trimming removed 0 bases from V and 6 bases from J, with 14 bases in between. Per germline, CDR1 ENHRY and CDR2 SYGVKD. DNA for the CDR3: TGTGCCATCAGTGAGTCATGGCAGGGAGGATCCGGGGAGCTGTTTTTT. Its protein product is CAISESWQGGSGELFF.

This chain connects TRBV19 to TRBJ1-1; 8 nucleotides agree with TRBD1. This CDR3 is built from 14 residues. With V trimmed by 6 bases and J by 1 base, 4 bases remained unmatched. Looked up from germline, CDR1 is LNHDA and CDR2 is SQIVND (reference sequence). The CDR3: CASRDGQGNTEAFF. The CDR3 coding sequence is TGTGCCAGTAGAGATGGACAGGGGAACACTGAAGCTTTCTTT.

Here the CDR3 reads CATSPTGSSGANVLTF. The CDR3 coding sequence is TGTGCCACCAGCCCAACAGGGAGCTCTGGGGCCAACGTCCTGACTTTC. This chain uses TRBV15 with TRBJ2-6, with a tentative D call TRBD1 (6 bases). The CDR3 is 16 residues long. The ends were cut back, 5 bases at V and 0 bases at J, with 11 bases in the middle. CDR1 is LNHNV and CDR2 is YYDKDF in the germline V gene (reference sequence).

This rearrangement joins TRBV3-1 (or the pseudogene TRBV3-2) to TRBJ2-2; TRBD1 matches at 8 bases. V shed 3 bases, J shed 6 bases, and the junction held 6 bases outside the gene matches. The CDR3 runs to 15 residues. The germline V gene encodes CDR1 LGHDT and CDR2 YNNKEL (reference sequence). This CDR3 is CASSHLRTGSGELFF. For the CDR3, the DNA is TGTGCCAGCAGCCATTTACGGACAGGGTCCGGGGAGCTGTTTTTT.

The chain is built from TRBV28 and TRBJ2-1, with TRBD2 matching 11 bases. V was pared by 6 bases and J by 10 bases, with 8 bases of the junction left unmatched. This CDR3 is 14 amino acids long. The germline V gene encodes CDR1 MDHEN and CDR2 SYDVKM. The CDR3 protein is CASSLLAGVLEQFF. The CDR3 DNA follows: TGTGCCAGCAGCTTACTAGCGGGAGTACTGGAGCAGTTCTTC.

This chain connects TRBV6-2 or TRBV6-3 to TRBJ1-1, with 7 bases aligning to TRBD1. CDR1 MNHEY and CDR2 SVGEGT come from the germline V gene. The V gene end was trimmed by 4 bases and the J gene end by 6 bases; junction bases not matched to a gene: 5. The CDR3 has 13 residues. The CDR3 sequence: CASSLTGDAEAFF. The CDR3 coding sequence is TGTGCCAGCAGTTTAACAGGGGACGCTGAAGCTTTCTTT.

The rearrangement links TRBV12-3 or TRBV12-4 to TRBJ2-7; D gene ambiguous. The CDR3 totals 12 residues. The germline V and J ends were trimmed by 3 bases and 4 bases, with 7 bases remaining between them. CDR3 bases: TGTGCCAGCAGTTTCGACGGGTACGAGCAGTACTTC. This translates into CASSFDGYEQYF.

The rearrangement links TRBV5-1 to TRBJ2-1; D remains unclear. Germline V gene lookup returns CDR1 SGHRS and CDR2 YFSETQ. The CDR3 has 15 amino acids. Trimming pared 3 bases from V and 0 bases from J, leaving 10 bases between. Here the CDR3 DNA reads TGCGCCAGCAGCTCGGCGGCGAGCTCCTACAATGAGCAGTTCTTC. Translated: CASSSAASSYNEQFF.

The CDR3 nucleotides are TGTGCCAGCAGTCTCAGGAAAAACACTGAAGCTTTCTTT. This encodes CASSLRKNTEAFF. The V gene is TRBV11-1, the J gene TRBJ1-1; no clear D. Trimming stripped 6 bases from V and 2 bases from J, with 10 bases between. Germline-derived CDR1 and CDR2 are SGHAT and FQDESV (reference sequence). The CDR3 consists of 13 residues.

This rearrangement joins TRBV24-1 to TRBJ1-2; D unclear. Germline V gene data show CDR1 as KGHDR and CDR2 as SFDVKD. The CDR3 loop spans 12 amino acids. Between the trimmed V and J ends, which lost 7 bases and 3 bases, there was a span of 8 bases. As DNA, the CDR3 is TGTGCCACCAGCGAATCAGACTATGGCTACACCTTC. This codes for CATSESDYGYTF.

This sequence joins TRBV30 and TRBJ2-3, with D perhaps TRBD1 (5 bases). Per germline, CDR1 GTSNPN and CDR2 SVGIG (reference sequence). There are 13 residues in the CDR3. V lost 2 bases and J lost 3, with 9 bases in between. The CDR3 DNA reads TGTGCCTGGAGTCGCAAGGGGACAGATACGCAGTATTTT. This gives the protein CAWSRKGTDTQYF.

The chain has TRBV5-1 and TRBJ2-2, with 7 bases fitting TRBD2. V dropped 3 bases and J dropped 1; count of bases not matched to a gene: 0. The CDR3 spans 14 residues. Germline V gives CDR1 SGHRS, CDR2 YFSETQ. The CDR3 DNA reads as TGCGCCAGCAGCTGGGAGGGGAACACCGGGGAGCTGTTTTTT. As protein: CASSWEGNTGELFF. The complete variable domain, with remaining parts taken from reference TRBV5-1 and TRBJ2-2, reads KAGVTQTPRYLIKTRGQQVTLSCSPISGHRSVSWYQQTPGQGLQFLFEYFSETQRNKGNFPGRFSGRQFSNSRSEMNVSTLELGDSALYLCASSWEGNTGELFFGEGSRLTVL.